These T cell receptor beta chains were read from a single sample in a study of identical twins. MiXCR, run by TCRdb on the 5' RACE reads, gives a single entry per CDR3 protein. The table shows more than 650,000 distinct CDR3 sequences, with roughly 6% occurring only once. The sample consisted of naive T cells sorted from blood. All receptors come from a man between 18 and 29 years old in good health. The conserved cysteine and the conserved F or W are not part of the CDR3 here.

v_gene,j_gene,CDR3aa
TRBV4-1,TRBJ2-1,ASSQETSGVHNEQF
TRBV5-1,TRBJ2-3,ASSAGTVGDTQY
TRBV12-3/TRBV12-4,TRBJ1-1,ASSPPAAGGRHTEAF
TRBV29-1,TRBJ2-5,STTGTSRRETQY
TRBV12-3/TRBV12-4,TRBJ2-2,ASMGGAGELF
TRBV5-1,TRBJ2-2,ASSAGLAGGGTGELF
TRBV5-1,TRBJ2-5,ASSWDGTMEETQY
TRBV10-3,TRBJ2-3,AISMTGGTDTQY
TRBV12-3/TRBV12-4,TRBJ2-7,ASSLGGFSYEQY
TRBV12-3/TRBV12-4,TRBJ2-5,ASRSTGLQETQY
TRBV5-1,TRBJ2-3,ASSLVGGKADTQY
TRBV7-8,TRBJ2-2,ASSLGGAKELF
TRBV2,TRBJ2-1,ASSDGETSYNEQF
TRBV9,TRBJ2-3,ASSVRSGSTDTQY
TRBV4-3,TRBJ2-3,ASSQDWPSGATSTDTQY
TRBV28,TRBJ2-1,ASSSRIEQF
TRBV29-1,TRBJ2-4,SVEPFAVQNIQY
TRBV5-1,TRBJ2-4,ASSLGQGPNLLY
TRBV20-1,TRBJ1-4,SARDPWGSEKLF
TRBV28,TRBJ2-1,ASKSVAGGSYNEQF
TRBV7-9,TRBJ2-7,ASSFRDRPSEQY
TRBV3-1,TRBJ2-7,ASSRAALAIEQY
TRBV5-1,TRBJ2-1,ASSLVAGGKGEQF
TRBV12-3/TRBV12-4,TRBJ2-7,ASSSLQGYEQY
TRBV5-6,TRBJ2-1,ASSLGTSGTNEQF
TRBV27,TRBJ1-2,ASSPTPGGRYT
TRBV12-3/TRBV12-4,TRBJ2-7,ASSFPEGEQY
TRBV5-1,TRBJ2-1,ASSWGPGTSGRYNEQF
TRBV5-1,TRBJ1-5,ASSINPYSNQPQH
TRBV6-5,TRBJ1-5,ASSYSLGGQPQH
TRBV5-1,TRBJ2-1,ASSQEQGQPYNEQF
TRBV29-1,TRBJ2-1,SVEGSGRESSYNEQF
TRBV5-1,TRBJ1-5,ASSSGQGEQPQH
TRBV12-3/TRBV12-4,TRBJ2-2,ASSLGSSGATGELF
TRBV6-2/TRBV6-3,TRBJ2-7,ASSYLSGRATYEQY
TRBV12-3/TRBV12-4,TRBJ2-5,ASSDSGRGETQY
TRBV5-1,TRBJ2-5,ASSFGLAGAETQY
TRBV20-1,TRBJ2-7,SAKGLAGIMATSYEQY
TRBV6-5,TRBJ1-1,ASSDRSMTF
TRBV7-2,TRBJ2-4,ASSYRSGKNIQY
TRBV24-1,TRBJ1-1,ATSGANTEAF
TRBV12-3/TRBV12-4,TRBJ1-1,ASTRDVDTEAF
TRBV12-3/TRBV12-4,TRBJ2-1,ASSPDSLGYNEQF
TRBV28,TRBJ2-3,AIVPSSTDTQY
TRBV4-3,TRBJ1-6,ASSQREALNSPLH
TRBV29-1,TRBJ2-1,SVVGNSYNEQF
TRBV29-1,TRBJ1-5,SVGRASNQPQH
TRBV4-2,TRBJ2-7,ASSQMGGLGEQY
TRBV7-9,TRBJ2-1,ASSLALLAGANEQF
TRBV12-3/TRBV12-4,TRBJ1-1,ASSSRGFRTEAF
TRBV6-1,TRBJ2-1,AGFTQDYDYNEQF
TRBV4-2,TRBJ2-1,ASSQGPSGVNEQF
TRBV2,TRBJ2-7,ASSDERHYEQY
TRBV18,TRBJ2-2,ASSQRETANTGELF
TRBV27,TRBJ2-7,ASSLKLGGYEQY
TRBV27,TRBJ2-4,ASTPAGLAKNIQY
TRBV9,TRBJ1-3,ASSENRASGGNTIY